This T cell receptor beta chain was found in a study of beta chain features in type 1 diabetes. Study-level findings and limits: A PCR bias possibly favoring shorter templates would apply equally to patients and controls.

This clone has a handful of counts. Its antigen is unknown. The ends lost 0 bases at V and 9 bases at J; junction bases unmatched: 5. Germline CDR1 is SGHNT and CDR2 is YYREEE (reference sequence). The CDR3 extends over 16 amino acids. The whole isolated RNA underwent reverse transcription, so sequencing captured expressed TCRB transcripts. Profiled with immunoSEQ multiplex PCR; TCRdb holds only in-frame clones, not every one. The table lists approximately 150,000 clones, more than 9% of them singletons, with roughly 1.4% in the top ten. Material: naive CD4+ T cells from blood. This receptor was taken from a man between 18 and 35 years old in good health. This chain uses TRBV5-4 with TRBJ1-6, with 11 bases identical to TRBD1. CDR3 coding DNA: TGTGCCAGCAGCTTGGACGGACAGGGGGCTATTTCACCCCTCCACTTT. Its protein product is CASSLDGQGAISPLHF.